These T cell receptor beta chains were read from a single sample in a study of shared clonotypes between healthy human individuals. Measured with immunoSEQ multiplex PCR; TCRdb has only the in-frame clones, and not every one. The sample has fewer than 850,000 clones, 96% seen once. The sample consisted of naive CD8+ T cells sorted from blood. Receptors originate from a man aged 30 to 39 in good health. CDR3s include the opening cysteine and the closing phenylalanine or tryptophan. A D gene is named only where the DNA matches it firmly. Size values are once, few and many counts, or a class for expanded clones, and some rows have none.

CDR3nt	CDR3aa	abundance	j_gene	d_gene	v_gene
TGTGCCAGCAGCCAAGAGGTTACCTACGAGCAGTACTTC	CASSQEVTYEQYF	NA	TRBJ2-7	NA	TRBV4-2
TGTGCCAGTAGTATAGTTAAGGCCTCTGGGGCCAACGTCCTGACTTTC	CASSIVKASGANVLTF	NA	TRBJ2-6	NA	TRBV19
TGTGCCAGCTCACCACGGGGGGGGCGGTTTTACGAGCAGTACTTC	CASSPRGGRFYEQYF	once	TRBJ2-7	NA	TRBV18
TGTGCCAGCAGTGAGGCCCCGTCAAGGTCCCACGAGCAGTACTTC	CASSEAPSRSHEQYF	once	TRBJ2-7	NA	TRBV2
TGTGCCAGCAGCTCCCTGACTAGCGGGAGTTACGAGCAGTACTTC	CASSSLTSGSYEQYF	NA	TRBJ2-7	TRBD2	TRBV11-2
TGTGCCAGCGGTCCCACAGATACGCAGTATTTT	CASGPTDTQYF	NA	TRBJ2-3	NA	TRBV27
TGTGCCAGCAGTTTAGAGGTGGGGGGAGAGACCCAGTACTTC	CASSLEVGGETQYF	NA	TRBJ2-5	NA	TRBV28
TGTGCCAGCAGCCCCGGGACGGTCGCGGACTCTGAAGCTTTCTTT	CASSPGTVADSEAFF	NA	TRBJ1-1	NA	TRBV5-5
TGTGCCAGCAGCGTGGACGAAACCGCCGGGGAAAAACTGTTTTTT	CASSVDETAGEKLFF	NA	TRBJ1-4	NA	TRBV7-2
TGTGCCAGCAGTCTCCCCTCCGGGACTAGCGCGATCTACGAGCAGTACTTC	CASSLPSGTSAIYEQYF	NA	TRBJ2-7	TRBD2	TRBV7-9
TGCGCCAGCAGCTGGACAGGGGGATCTGGTGGCTACACCTTC	CASSWTGGSGGYTF	NA	TRBJ1-2	TRBD1	TRBV5-1
TGTGCCAGCAGTTCCCCCGGGGTATACGAGCAGTACTTC	CASSSPGVYEQYF	NA	TRBJ2-7	NA	TRBV28
TGTGCCAGCAGCTTAGCGGGTCTGCAAGAGACCCAGTACTTC	CASSLAGLQETQYF	NA	TRBJ2-5	NA	TRBV7-2
TGTGCCAGTAACCCGGGGCTTAACTATGGCTACACCTTC	CASNPGLNYGYTF	NA	TRBJ1-2	NA	TRBV5-5
TGTGCCAGCAGTTTGGTCTACAGACAAGAGACCCAGTACTTC	CASSLVYRQETQYF	NA	TRBJ2-5	NA	TRBV28
TGTGCCAGCAGCCAAGAAGTAGGGGACGATTCCTACGAGCAGTACTTC	CASSQEVGDDSYEQYF	NA	TRBJ2-7	NA	TRBV14
TGTGCCAGCAGCGTAGTACCCGTAAGGTTCGACGAGCAGTACTTC	CASSVVPVRFDEQYF	NA	TRBJ2-7	NA	TRBV9
TGTGCCAGCAGTGACATCCTCCGAAGCTACAATGAGCAGTTCTTC	CASSDILRSYNEQFF	NA	TRBJ2-1	NA	TRBV27
TGTGCCGCCTTAGCGGGAGCGAACACCGGGGAGCTGTTTTTT	CAALAGANTGELFF	NA	TRBJ2-2	TRBD2	TRBV2
TGTGCCAGCAGCTTAGAGCAGGGACAGTACAATGAGCAGTTCTTC	CASSLEQGQYNEQFF	once	TRBJ2-1	TRBD1	TRBV7-8